This TCR beta chain was captured in a study of blood T cell repertoires in COVID-19. Study summary: Spain, Italy and the United States supplied samples that represented acute and convalescent COVID-19. In each case, the material was cDNA or gDNA derived from T cells, B-cell-depleted T cells, or PBMCs.

Sequencing was performed with immunoSEQ multiplex PCR; in TCRdb, only in-frame clones are kept and a portion is missing. Seen here are 150,000 to 200,000 clones, 86% observed once, and the top ten hold 0.99%. The TCR comes from a man younger than 35 with acute or convalescent COVID-19. Sequencing was carried out using peripheral blood.

CDR3 nucleotide sequence: TGCGCCAGCAGCTCATCCGGGACAGAAGGAAACACCATATATTTT. Amino acid sequence: CASSSSGTEGNTIYF. This sequence joins TRBV5-1 and TRBJ1-3; 7 nucleotides match TRBD1. The CDR3 contains 15 residues. V shed 3 bases and J 4 bases; nucleotides not matched to a gene: 7. Per germline, CDR1 SGHRS and CDR2 YFSETQ.